A single sample gave rise to the 11 T cell receptor beta chains below, sequenced in a study of T cells in localized non-small cell lung cancer. Produced via immunoSEQ multiplex PCR; TCRdb's table is partial and in-frame only. Of tens of thousands of clones in the sample, 90% are singletons; the top ten hold about 2%. The input for sequencing was peripheral blood, taken before any cancer treatment. The receptors stem from a woman aged 35 to 69 with stage I lung adenocarcinoma.

V gene TRBV11-2 combines with J gene TRBJ2-1, with 9 positions matching TRBD2. The CDR3 runs to 15 residues. CDR1 is SGHAT and CDR2 is FQNNGV in the germline V gene. With V trimmed by 6 bases and J by 7 bases, 10 bases remained unmatched. The CDR3, as DNA: TGTGCCAGCAGGGCTTCGACTAGCGGAACAAATGAGCAGTTCTTC. This gives the protein CASRASTSGTNEQFF.

The chain joins TRBV30 to TRBJ2-7, with a possible D match to TRBD2 (6 bases). Trimming cost V 4 bases and J 7 bases, with 26 bases left between them. The CDR3 covers 16 residues. Germline V lookup: CDR1 GTSNPN, CDR2 SVGIG (reference sequence). CDR3 loop: CAWITLSGLELGEQYF. The CDR3 region has the DNA TGTGCCTGGATTACCCTATCGGGACTCGAATTGGGTGAGCAGTACTTC.

The chain recombines TRBV2 with TRBJ1-5, with 8 bases that match TRBD1. The CDR3 covers 16 residues. Germline V gives CDR1 SNHLY, CDR2 FYNNEI. Unmatched junction bases numbered 11, after V lost 7 bases and J lost 3 bases. The CDR3 region has the DNA TGTGCCAGCACTCTCCGGACAGGGACACCCAATCAGCCCCAGCATTTT. It codes for CASTLRTGTPNQPQHF. The whole variable domain, filled in from reference TRBV2 and TRBJ1-5, reads EPEVTQTPSHQVTQMGQEVILRCVPISNHLYFYWYRQILGQKVEFLVSFYNNEISEKSEIFDDQFSVERPDGSNFTLKIRSTKLEDSAMYFCASTLRTGTPNQPQHFGDGTRLSIL.

The V gene is TRBV6-1, the J gene TRBJ2-3, with a weak D call TRBD2 (7 bases). Trimming cost V 5 bases and J 0 bases, with 12 bases left between them. Germline-derived CDR1 and CDR2 are MNHNS and SASEGT. CDR3 length equals 15 residues. The CDR3 loop is CASSRSGTSTDTQYF. The CDR3 coding sequence is TGTGCCAGCAGTCGGAGCGGGACAAGCACAGATACGCAGTATTTT.

The chain carries TRBV6-5 and TRBJ1-1, with D maybe TRBD1 (6 bases). Germline-derived CDR1 and CDR2 are MNHEY and SVGAGI. This CDR3 contains 14 residues. Trimming removed 0 bases from V and 3 bases from J, with 8 bases in between. This chain's CDR3 is CASSYSGGDTEAFF. CDR3 coding DNA: TGTGCCAGCAGTTACTCAGGGGGGGACACTGAAGCTTTCTTT.

The chain is built from TRBV7-6 and TRBJ2-5; a weak D match, TRBD1 (7 bases). The CDR3 is 15 residues long. Looked up from germline, CDR1 is SGHVS and CDR2 is FNYEAQ. The V and J ends lost 2 bases and 5 bases respectively, with 15 bases between them. The CDR3 sequence is CASSLRPGGRETQYF. The CDR3 nucleotides are TGTGCCAGCAGCTTACGCCCAGGGGGGAGGGAGACCCAGTACTTC.

V is TRBV7-2 and J is TRBJ2-3; the D gene is possibly TRBD2 (5 bases). CDR1 is SGHTA, CDR2 FQGNSA, per germline. V dropped 4 bases and J dropped 0 bases, with 17 bases sitting between them. CDR3 length: 17 amino acids. The CDR3, as DNA: TGTGCCAGCAGCTATTCCCCATTAGGAGGAAGCACAGATACGCAGTATTTT. Protein: CASSYSPLGGSTDTQYF.

The gene calls are TRBV5-1 and TRBJ1-2, with no clear D. The V end was cut by 5 bases, the J end by 4 bases, with 18 bases between. From germline, CDR1 is SGHRS and CDR2 YFSETQ. This CDR3 is built from 15 residues. The CDR3 nucleotides read TGCGCCAGCAGGCCCGATGCGGGCGCGAGCTATGGCTACACCTTC. Protein: CASRPDAGASYGYTF.

V is TRBV6-6 and J is TRBJ1-2; the D is unclear. Deletions cut 5 bases from V and 7 bases from J, with 11 bases between. This CDR3 has 12 amino acids. CDR1 MNHNY and CDR2 SVGAGI come from the germline V gene (reference sequence). Written as DNA, the CDR3 is TGTGCCAGCAGTGGTGAGGGAATTGGCTACACCTTC. Amino acids: CASSGEGIGYTF.

Comments on this clone: Additional DNA sequences in this sample encode the identical CDR3. The chain is built from TRBV12-5 and TRBJ1-1; 7 bases fit TRBD1. Germline V CDR1 and CDR2: LGHNT, FRNRAP. The V gene end was trimmed by 5 bases and the J gene end by 4 bases; junction bases not matched to a gene: 4. The CDR3 is 13 residues long. The CDR3 here is CASGRQGFTEAFF. Here the CDR3 DNA reads TGTGCTAGTGGTCGACAGGGATTCACTGAAGCTTTCTTT.

The chain links TRBV5-4 to TRBJ2-1; a possible D gene is TRBD2 (6 bases). This CDR3 region has 16 residues. The V end was cut by 5 bases, the J end by 3 bases, with 18 bases between. Germline CDR1 and CDR2: SGHNT and YYREEE (reference sequence). The CDR3 protein is CASSLGTPGNYNEQFF. The CDR3 nucleotides are TGTGCCAGCAGTCTCGGGACTCCCGGTAACTACAATGAGCAGTTCTTC.